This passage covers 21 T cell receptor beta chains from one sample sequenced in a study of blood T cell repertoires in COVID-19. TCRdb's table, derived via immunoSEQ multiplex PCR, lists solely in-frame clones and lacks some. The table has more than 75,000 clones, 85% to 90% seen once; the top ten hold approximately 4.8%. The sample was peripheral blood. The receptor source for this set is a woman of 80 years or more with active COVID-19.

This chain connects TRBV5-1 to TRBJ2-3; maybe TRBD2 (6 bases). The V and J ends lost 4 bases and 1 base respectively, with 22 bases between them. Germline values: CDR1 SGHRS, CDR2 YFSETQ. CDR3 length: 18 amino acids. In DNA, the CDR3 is TGCGCCAGCAGCCTCCCTTTAATGGGCGGGAACGGCACAGATACGCAGTATTTT. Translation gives CASSLPLMGGNGTDTQYF.

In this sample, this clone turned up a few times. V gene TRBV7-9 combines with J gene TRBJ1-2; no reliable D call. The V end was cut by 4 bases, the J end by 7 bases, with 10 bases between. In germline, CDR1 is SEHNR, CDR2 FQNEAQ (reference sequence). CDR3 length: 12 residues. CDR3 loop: CASSYPSGGYTF. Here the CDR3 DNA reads TGTGCCAGCAGCTATCCGTCGGGTGGCTACACCTTC.

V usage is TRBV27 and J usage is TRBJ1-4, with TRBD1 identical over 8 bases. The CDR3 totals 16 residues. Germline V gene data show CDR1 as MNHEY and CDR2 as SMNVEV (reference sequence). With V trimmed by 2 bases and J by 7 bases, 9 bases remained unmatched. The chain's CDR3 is CASSLNTGGRGEKLFF. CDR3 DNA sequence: TGTGCCAGCAGTTTAAATACAGGGGGAAGGGGTGAAAAACTGTTTTTT.

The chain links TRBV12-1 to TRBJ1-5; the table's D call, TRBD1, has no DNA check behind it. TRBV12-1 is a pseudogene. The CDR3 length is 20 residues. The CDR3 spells CASSTPPRDRGLYSNQPQHF. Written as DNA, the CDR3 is TGTGCCAGCAGCACCCCACCCCGGGACAGGGGGCTTTATAGCAATCAGCCCCAGCATTTT.

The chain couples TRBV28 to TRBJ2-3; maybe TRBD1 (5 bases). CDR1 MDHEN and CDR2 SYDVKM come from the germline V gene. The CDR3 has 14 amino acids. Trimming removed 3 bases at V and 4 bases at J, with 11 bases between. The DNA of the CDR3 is TGTGCCAGCAGTTTCCTCAGGGCACCAGATACGCAGTATTTT. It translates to CASSFLRAPDTQYF.

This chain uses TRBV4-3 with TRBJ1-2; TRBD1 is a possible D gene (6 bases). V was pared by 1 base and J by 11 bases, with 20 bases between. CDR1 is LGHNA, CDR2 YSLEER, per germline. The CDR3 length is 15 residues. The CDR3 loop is CASSQANLGTIGYTF. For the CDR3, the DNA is TGCGCCAGCAGCCAAGCTAACTTAGGGACAATCGGTTACACCTTC.

The CDR3 DNA sequence: TGTGCCAGCTCACCAAAAGGGGCGAACACCGGGGAGCTGTTTTTT. Its translation: CASSPKGANTGELFF. The gene calls are TRBV18 and TRBJ2-2, with D possibly matching TRBD1 (5 bases). V dropped 2 bases and J dropped 0 bases, with 7 bases sitting between them. The CDR3 runs to 15 residues. Germline CDR1 KGHSH, CDR2 LQKENI.

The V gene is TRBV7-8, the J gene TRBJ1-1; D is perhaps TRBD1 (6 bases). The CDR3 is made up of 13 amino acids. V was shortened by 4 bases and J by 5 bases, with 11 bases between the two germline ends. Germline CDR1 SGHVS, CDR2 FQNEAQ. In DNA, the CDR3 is TGTGCCAGCAGCTGGGCTAGGGGGACTGAAGCTTTCTTT. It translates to CASSWARGTEAFF.

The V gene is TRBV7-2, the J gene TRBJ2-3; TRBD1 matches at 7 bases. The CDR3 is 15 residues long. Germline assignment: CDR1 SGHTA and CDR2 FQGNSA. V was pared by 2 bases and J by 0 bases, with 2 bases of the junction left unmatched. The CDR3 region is CASSLTGDSTDTQYF. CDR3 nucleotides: TGTGCCAGCAGCTTAACAGGGGACAGCACAGATACGCAGTATTTT.

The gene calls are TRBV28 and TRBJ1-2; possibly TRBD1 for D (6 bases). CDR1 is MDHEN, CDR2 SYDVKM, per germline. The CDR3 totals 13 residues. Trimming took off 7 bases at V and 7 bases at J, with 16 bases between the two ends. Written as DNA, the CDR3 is TGTGCCAGCACCTCCGAGGACAGCCCTGGCTACACCTTC. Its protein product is CASTSEDSPGYTF.

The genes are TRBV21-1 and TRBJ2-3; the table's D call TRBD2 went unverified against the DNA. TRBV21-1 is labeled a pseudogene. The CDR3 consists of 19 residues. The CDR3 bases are TGTGCCAGCAGCAAAGAGGTAGCGGGAGGGCCACGGGGGACAGATACGCAGTATTTT. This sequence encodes CASSKEVAGGPRGTDTQYF.

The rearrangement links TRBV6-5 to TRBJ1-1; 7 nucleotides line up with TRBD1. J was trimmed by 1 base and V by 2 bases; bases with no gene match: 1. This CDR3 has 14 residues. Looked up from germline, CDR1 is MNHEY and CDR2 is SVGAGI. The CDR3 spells CASSYRQGNTEAFF. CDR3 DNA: TGTGCCAGCAGTTACCGACAGGGGAACACTGAAGCTTTCTTT.

The CDR3, as DNA: TGTGCCAGCAGTAACGGGGGTCAGGGTGACACTGAAGCTTTCTTT. Its translation: CASSNGGQGDTEAFF. J is TRBJ1-1 and V is TRBV6-6, with D perhaps matching TRBD1 (5 bases). V was trimmed by 5 bases and J by 3 bases, leaving 16 bases between them. CDR3 length: 15 amino acids. Looked up from germline, CDR1 is MNHNY and CDR2 is SVGAGI (reference sequence).

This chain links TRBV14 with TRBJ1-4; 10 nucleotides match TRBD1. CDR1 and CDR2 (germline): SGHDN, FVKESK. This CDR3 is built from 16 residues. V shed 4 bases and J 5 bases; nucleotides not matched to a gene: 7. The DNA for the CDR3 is TGTGCCAGCAGCCGTCAGACAGGGGGCGGGAATGAAAAACTGTTTTTT. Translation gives CASSRQTGGGNEKLFF.

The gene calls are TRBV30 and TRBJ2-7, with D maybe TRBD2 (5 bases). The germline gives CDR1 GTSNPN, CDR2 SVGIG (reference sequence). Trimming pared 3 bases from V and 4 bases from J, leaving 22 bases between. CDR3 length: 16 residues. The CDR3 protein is CAWRPEVAANPYEQYF. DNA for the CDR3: TGTGCCTGGAGACCGGAGGTGGCAGCAAATCCTTACGAGCAGTACTTC.

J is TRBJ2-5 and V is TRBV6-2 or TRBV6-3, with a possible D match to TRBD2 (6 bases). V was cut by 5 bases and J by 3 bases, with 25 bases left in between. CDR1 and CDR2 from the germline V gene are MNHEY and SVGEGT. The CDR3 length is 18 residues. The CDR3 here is CASSQLQTGTGEKETQYF. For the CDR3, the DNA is TGTGCCAGCAGTCAACTCCAGACGGGGACTGGAGAGAAAGAGACCCAGTACTTC.

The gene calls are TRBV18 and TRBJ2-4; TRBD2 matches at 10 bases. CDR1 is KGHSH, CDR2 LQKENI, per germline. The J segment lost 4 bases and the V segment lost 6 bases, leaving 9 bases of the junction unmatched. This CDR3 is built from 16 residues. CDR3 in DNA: TGTGCCAGCTCCCAGAGCGGGAGGGCCGGGAAAAACATTCAGTACTTC. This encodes CASSQSGRAGKNIQYF.

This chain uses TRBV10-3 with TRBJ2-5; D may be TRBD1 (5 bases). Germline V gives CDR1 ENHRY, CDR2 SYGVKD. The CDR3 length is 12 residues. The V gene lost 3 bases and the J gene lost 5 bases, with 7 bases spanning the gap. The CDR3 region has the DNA TGTGCCATCAGTGATAAGGGGGAGACCCAGTACTTC. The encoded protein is CAISDKGETQYF.

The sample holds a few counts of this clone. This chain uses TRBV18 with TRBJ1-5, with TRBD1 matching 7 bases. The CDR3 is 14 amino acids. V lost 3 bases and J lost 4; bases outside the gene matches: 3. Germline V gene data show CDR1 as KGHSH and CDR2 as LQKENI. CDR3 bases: TGTGCCAGCTCACCCCGGGACAGAAATCAGCCCCAGCATTTT. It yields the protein CASSPRDRNQPQHF.

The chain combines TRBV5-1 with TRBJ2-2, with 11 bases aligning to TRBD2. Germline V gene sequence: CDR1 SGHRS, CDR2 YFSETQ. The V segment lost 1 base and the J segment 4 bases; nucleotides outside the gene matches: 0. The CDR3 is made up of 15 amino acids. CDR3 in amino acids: CASSLLAGGTGELFF. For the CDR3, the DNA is TGCGCCAGCAGCTTGCTAGCGGGGGGCACCGGGGAGCTGTTTTTT.

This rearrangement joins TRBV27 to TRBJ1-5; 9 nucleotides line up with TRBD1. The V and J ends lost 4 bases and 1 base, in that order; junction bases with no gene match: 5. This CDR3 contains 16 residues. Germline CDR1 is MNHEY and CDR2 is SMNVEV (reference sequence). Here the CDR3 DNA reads TGTGCCAGCAGTTCACAGGGGGCGAGGAGCAATCAGCCCCAGCATTTT. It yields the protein CASSSQGARSNQPQHF.